The next 25 T cell receptor beta chains were all read from a single sample in a study of T-cell reconstitution after alpha-beta-depleted transplantation in children. TCRbeta library preparation incorporated unique molecular identifiers. MiXCR was run by TCRdb on the PCR reads, yielding one entry per CDR3 protein. The data contain 200,000 to 250,000 distinct CDR3 sequences, roughly a tenth of them singletons. The sequencing here drew on PBMCs, taken before TCRalphabeta/CD19-depleted stem cell transplant. The receptors derive from a child in the first two years of life with acute myeloid leukemia, due to receive a stem cell transplant.

The chain carries TRBV18 and TRBJ2-6; 9 bases are a match to TRBD1. Trimming removed 5 bases from V and 4 bases from J; junction bases left unmatched: 3. Germline assignment: CDR1 KGHSH and CDR2 LQKENI. The CDR3 extends over 15 amino acids. The CDR3 sequence is CASSRTGAGANVLTF. CDR3 sequence (DNA): TGTGCCAGCTCAAGGACAGGGGCCGGGGCCAACGTCCTGACTTTC.

This clonotype was detected only a few times. The chain links TRBV24-1 to TRBJ2-1; TRBD2 agrees at 8 bases. Germline V CDR1 and CDR2: KGHDR, SFDVKD. Trimming took 10 bases from V and 9 from J; bases not matched to a gene: 7. There are 12 residues in the CDR3. CDR3 nucleotide sequence: TGTGCCACTCCGACTAGCGAGGGTGAGCAGTTCTTC. It translates to CATPTSEGEQFF.

This clonotype has ten or more counts. This sequence joins TRBV5-1 and TRBJ2-3; a weak D match, TRBD1 (6 bases). This CDR3 comprises 13 residues. Trimming cost V 4 bases and J 5 bases, with 11 bases left between them. Germline V gives CDR1 SGHRS, CDR2 YFSETQ. CDR3 amino acids: CASSDLGGDTQYF. The CDR3, as DNA: TGCGCCAGCAGCGACTTAGGGGGAGATACGCAGTATTTT.

Many counts were recorded for this clonotype. V and J are TRBV29-1 and TRBJ1-2, with D maybe TRBD1 (5 bases). This CDR3 spans 13 amino acids. CDR1 is SQVTM and CDR2 is ANQGSEA in the germline V gene. V lost 3 bases to trimming and J lost 2 bases, with 10 bases between them. CDR3 loop: CSVEGPGNYGYTF. The CDR3, as DNA: TGCAGCGTTGAGGGGCCAGGGAACTATGGCTACACCTTC.

The CDR3 protein is CASSPLAGGLTEQFF. DNA of the CDR3: TGTGCCAGCAGTCCCTTGGCGGGGGGTCTCACTGAGCAGTTCTTC. The chain recombines TRBV14 with TRBJ2-1; TRBD2 agrees at 8 bases. Germline V gives CDR1 SGHDN, CDR2 FVKESK. The CDR3 covers 15 residues. Losses at the gene ends were 6 bases for V and 9 bases for J; bases not matched to a gene: 13.

This clonotype was detected ten times or more. The chain combines TRBV10-2 with TRBJ2-7; D may be TRBD2 (5 bases). This CDR3 region has 13 residues. Per the germline V gene, CDR1 is WSHSY and CDR2 is SAAADI. The V and J ends lost 5 bases and 3 bases respectively, with 11 bases between them. CDR3 nucleotides: TGCGCCAGCAGTTCTGGAGGTCGCTACGAGCAGTACTTC. It specifies CASSSGGRYEQYF.

This clonotype was picked up a small number of times. The rearrangement joins TRBV5-1 to TRBJ2-2, with TRBD2 as a possible D gene (6 bases). There are 16 residues in the CDR3. V was clipped by 3 bases and J by 2 bases, with 14 bases between them. CDR1 SGHRS and CDR2 YFSETQ come from the germline V gene. The CDR3 protein is CASSSRGSGNTGELFF. The CDR3 nucleotides are TGCGCCAGCAGCTCCCGTGGTAGCGGTAACACCGGGGAGCTGTTTTTT. The whole variable domain, filled in from reference TRBV5-1 and TRBJ2-2, reads KAGVTQTPRYLIKTRGQQVTLSCSPISGHRSVSWYQQTPGQGLQFLFEYFSETQRNKGNFPGRFSGRQFSNSRSEMNVSTLELGDSALYLCASSSRGSGNTGELFFGEGSRLTVL.

This clonotype was recorded at least ten times. This sequence joins TRBV6-2 or TRBV6-3 and TRBJ1-1; D is unresolved. Germline CDR1 is MNHEY and CDR2 is SVGEGT. Trimming stripped 8 bases from V and 1 base from J, with 11 bases between. This CDR3 spans 13 amino acids. The chain's CDR3 is CASCPGWNTEAFF. CDR3 nucleotides: TGTGCCAGCTGTCCTGGGTGGAACACTGAAGCTTTCTTT.

This clonotype was observed at least ten times. For the CDR3, the DNA is TGCAGCGTTAGGCGGAGCACAGATACGCAGTATTTT. Its protein product is CSVRRSTDTQYF. The chain carries TRBV29-1 and TRBJ2-3; D is unresolved. Germline CDR1 and CDR2: SQVTM and ANQGSEA. This CDR3 is 12 amino acids long. Trimming cost V 5 bases and J 0 bases, with 6 bases left between them.

The chain has TRBV12-3 or TRBV12-4 and TRBJ2-3; a weak D match, TRBD2 (5 bases). V was cut by 5 bases and J by 8 bases, with 14 bases left in between. This CDR3 comprises 13 residues. The CDR3 sequence: CASSAVESGTQYF. In nucleotides, the CDR3 is TGTGCCAGCAGTGCAGTGGAGAGCGGTACGCAGTATTTT.

This clonotype was seen ten or more times. The J gene is TRBJ1-1, the V gene TRBV29-1; no reliable D call. CDR1 SQVTM and CDR2 ANQGSEA come from the germline V gene. The CDR3 has 11 residues. The V end was cut by 6 bases, the J end by 0 bases, with 5 bases between. This CDR3 reads CSVAVNTEAFF. CDR3 DNA: TGCAGCGTCGCAGTGAACACTGAAGCTTTCTTT.

This clonotype was counted ten times or more. The rearrangement uses TRBV27 and TRBJ1-2, with 11 bases fitting TRBD1. This CDR3 spans 15 amino acids. Germline V gene sequence: CDR1 MNHEY, CDR2 SMNVEV (reference sequence). V was clipped by 6 bases and J by 4 bases; unmatched bases: 7. CDR3 sequence (DNA): TGTGCCAGCAGGGACAGGGGGCGTGGAACCTATGGCTACACCTTC. As protein: CASRDRGRGTYGYTF.

There are many counts of this clonotype. The CDR3 region is CASRWDSSNTEAFF. The CDR3 DNA sequence: TGTGCCAGCAGGTGGGACAGTTCGAACACTGAAGCTTTCTTT. The chain employs TRBV7-2 and TRBJ1-1, with 7 nucleotides matching TRBD1. This CDR3 spans 14 amino acids. Germline V gene sequence: CDR1 SGHTA, CDR2 FQGNSA. V lost 6 bases to trimming and J lost 1 base; unmatched junction nucleotides: 5.

Ten or more counts support this clonotype. The chain carries TRBV20-1 and TRBJ1-1; 9 nucleotides line up with TRBD1. With 3 bases clipped from V and 3 bases from J, the junction kept 11 bases outside the gene matches. The CDR3 length is 16 residues. Germline V CDR1 and CDR2: DFQATT, SNEGSKA (reference sequence). The CDR3 here is CSASPRQGEFDTEAFF. DNA of the CDR3: TGCAGTGCTAGTCCTCGACAGGGGGAATTCGACACTGAAGCTTTCTTT.

This chain uses TRBV30 with TRBJ1-3; TRBD1 is a possible D gene (5 bases). V was trimmed by 0 bases and J by 14 bases, leaving 14 bases between them. The CDR3 extends over 12 amino acids. Germline V gene data show CDR1 as GTSNPN and CDR2 as SVGIG (reference sequence). CDR3 loop: CAWSVPFGTLYF. CDR3 sequence (DNA): TGTGCCTGGAGTGTACCTTTCGGGACTCTATATTTT.

This clonotype appeared many times. The genes are TRBV5-1 and TRBJ2-1, with TRBD2 matching 7 bases. The germline gives CDR1 SGHRS, CDR2 YFSETQ. CDR3 length: 15 residues. J lost 4 bases, V lost 0 bases, and 4 bases had no gene match. DNA of the CDR3: TGCGCCAGCAGCTTGGCCCCTAGCGGATACAATGAGCAGTTCTTC. The encoded protein is CASSLAPSGYNEQFF.

This clonotype came up many times. The CDR3 reads CSARDSPNQPQHF. The CDR3 bases are TGCAGTGCTAGAGACAGTCCAAATCAGCCCCAGCATTTT. This chain links TRBV20-1 with TRBJ1-5; no firm D call. The V gene's germline CDR1 is DFQATT and CDR2 SNEGSKA (reference sequence). This CDR3 region has 13 residues. Trimming pared 0 bases from V and 4 bases from J, leaving 7 bases between.

This clonotype appeared many times. The genes are TRBV6-2 or TRBV6-3 and TRBJ2-7; 15 bases map to TRBD2. CDR1 is MNHEY and CDR2 is SVGEGT in the germline V gene. CDR3 length: 16 amino acids. Losses at the gene ends were 4 bases for V and 3 bases for J; bases not matched to a gene: 4. The CDR3 loop reads CASSSWTSGRGYEQYF. The CDR3 nucleotides read TGTGCCAGCAGTTCTTGGACTAGCGGGAGGGGCTACGAGCAGTACTTC.

The chain recombines TRBV6-5 with TRBJ2-5, with 9 bases fitting TRBD2. The V gene end was trimmed by 2 bases and the J gene end by 7 bases; junction bases not matched to a gene: 5. The V gene's germline CDR1 is MNHEY and CDR2 SVGAGI. The CDR3 length is 14 residues. CDR3 residues: CASSYGGRAATQYF. DNA of the CDR3: TGTGCCAGCAGTTACGGCGGGAGGGCCGCGACCCAGTACTTC.

This clonotype was observed many times. This rearrangement joins TRBV5-1 to TRBJ2-6; 9 positions agree with TRBD1. Germline lookup yields CDR1 SGHRS and CDR2 YFSETQ. This CDR3 has 16 residues. V lost 4 bases, J lost 2 bases, and 4 bases stayed unmatched. The CDR3 DNA is TGCGCCAGCAGCCGCCGGGACAGGGCTGGGGCCAACGTCCTGACTTTC. Its protein is CASSRRDRAGANVLTF.

In this sample, this clonotype turned up many times. The gene calls are TRBV4-1 and TRBJ1-5, with D hard to call. Trimming removed 0 bases from V and 4 bases from J, with 13 bases in between. The CDR3 loop spans 16 amino acids. Looked up from germline, CDR1 is MGHRA and CDR2 is YSYEKL. The CDR3 coding sequence is TGCGCCAGCAGCCAAGATAGGCGGGATGCGAATCAGCCCCAGCATTTT. Translated: CASSQDRRDANQPQHF.

In its sample, this clonotype was seen many times. The chain joins TRBV28 to TRBJ1-1; D is uncertain. V was pared by 10 bases and J by 5 bases, with 20 bases between. The CDR3 spans 14 residues. Germline CDR1 is MDHEN and CDR2 is SYDVKM. The CDR3 loop is CATLKEQRGTEAFF. DNA of the CDR3: TGTGCCACCTTAAAAGAACAGCGAGGGACTGAAGCTTTCTTT.

This clonotype was counted many times. CDR3 amino acids: CASSFGQAVLYF. CDR3 sequence (DNA): TGTGCCAGCAGTTTTGGGCAGGCCGTTTTGTACTTC. The chain employs TRBV12-3 or TRBV12-4 and TRBJ2-7, with D unclear. There are 12 residues in the CDR3. The V end lost 3 bases, the J end lost 12 bases, and 15 bases lay between the germline ends.

This clonotype was picked up many times. This sequence joins TRBV29-1 and TRBJ1-1; no clear D gene. The V gene lost 3 bases and the J gene lost 1 base, with 3 bases spanning the gap. Germline V gene data show CDR1 as SQVTM and CDR2 as ANQGSEA. This CDR3 has 11 amino acids. CDR3 residues: CSVEGNTEAFF. The CDR3 region has the DNA TGCAGCGTTGAGGGGAACACTGAAGCTTTCTTT.

There are many counts of this clonotype. The gene calls are TRBV18 and TRBJ1-5, with TRBD1 as a possible D gene (5 bases). V was trimmed by 4 bases and J by 3 bases, leaving 10 bases between them. The germline V gene encodes CDR1 KGHSH and CDR2 LQKENI. The length of the CDR3 is 14 residues. The CDR3 DNA is TGTGCCAGCTCACGAGACAGCTACAATCAGCCCCAGCATTTT. This codes for CASSRDSYNQPQHF.